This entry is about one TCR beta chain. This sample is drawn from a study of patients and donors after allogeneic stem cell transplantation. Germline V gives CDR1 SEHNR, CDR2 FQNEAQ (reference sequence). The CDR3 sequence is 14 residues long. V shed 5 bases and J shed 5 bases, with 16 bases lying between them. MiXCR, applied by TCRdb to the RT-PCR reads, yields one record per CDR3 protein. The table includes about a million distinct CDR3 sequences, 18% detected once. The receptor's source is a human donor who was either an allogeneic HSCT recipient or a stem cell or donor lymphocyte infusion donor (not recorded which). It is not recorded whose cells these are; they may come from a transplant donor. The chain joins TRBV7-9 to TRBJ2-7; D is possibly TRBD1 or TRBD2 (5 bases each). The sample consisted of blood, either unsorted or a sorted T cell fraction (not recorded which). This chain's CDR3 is CASSPGDRPHEQYF. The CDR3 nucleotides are TGTGCCAGCAGCCCCGGGGACCGGCCTCACGAGCAGTACTTC.